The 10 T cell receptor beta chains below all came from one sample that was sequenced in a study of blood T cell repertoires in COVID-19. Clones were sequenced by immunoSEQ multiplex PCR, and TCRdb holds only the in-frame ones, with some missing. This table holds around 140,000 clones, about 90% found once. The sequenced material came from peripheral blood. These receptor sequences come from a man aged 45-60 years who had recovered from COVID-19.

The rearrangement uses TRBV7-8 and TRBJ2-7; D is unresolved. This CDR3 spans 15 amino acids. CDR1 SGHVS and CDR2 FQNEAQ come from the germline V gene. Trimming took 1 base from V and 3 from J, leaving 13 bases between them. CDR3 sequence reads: CASSLGVGGDYEQYF. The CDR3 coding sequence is TGTGCCAGCAGCTTAGGGGTTGGCGGAGACTACGAGCAGTACTTC.

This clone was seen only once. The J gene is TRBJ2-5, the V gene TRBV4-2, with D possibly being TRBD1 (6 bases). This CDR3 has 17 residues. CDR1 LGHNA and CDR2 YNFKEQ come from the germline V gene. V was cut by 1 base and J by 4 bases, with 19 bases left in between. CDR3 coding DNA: TGTGCCAGCAGCCAAGTTGCGGACAGTAGGAAGGGAGAGACCCAGTACTTC. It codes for CASSQVADSRKGETQYF.

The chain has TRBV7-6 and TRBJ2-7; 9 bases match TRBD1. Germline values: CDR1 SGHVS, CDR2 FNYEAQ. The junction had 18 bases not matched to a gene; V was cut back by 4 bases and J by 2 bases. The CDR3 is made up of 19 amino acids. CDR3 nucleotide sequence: TGTGCCAGCAGCTCAGGAAAAGGGTCGAGGACAGGGGAGACCTACGAGCAGTACTTC. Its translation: CASSSGKGSRTGETYEQYF.

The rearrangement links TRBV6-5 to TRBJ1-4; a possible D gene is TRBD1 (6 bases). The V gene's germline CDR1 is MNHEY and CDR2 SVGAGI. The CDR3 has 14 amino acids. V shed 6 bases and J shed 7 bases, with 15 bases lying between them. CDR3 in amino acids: CASREPQGSEKLFF. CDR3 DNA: TGTGCCAGCAGGGAGCCACAGGGAAGTGAAAAACTGTTTTTT.

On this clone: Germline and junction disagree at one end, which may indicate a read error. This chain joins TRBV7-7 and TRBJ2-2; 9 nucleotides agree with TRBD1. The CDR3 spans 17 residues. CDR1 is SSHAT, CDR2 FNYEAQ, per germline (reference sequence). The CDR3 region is CASSSQPGQGPTGELFF. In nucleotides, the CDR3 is TGTGCTAGCAGCTCACAACCGGGACAGGGACCCACCGGGGAGCTGTTTTTT.

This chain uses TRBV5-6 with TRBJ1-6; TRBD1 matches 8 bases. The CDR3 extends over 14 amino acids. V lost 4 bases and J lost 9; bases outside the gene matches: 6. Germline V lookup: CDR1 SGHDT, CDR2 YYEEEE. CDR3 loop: CASSKDRAASPLHF. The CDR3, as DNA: TGTGCCAGCAGCAAGGACAGGGCGGCTTCACCCCTCCACTTT.

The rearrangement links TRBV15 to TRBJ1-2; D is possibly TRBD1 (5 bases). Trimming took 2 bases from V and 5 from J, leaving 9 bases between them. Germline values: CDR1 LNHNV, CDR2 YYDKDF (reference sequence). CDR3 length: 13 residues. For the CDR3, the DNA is TGTGCCACCAGCAGACAGGGTGGTTATGGCTACACCTTC. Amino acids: CATSRQGGYGYTF.

The CDR3 region has the DNA TGTGCCAGCGGCACAAGGCGGGGGGTCACAGATACGCAGTATTTT. Residues: CASGTRRGVTDTQYF. The genes are TRBV6-5 and TRBJ2-3, with TRBD2 matching 8 bases. The V and J ends lost 8 bases and 2 bases, in that order; junction bases with no gene match: 9. This CDR3 contains 15 residues. Germline loops: CDR1 MNHEY, CDR2 SVGAGI.

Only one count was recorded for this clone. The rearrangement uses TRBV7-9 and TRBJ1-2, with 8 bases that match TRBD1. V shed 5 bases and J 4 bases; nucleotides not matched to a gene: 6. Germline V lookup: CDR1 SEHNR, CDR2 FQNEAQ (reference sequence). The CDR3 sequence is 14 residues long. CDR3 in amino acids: CASSPAGTGYGYTF. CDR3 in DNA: TGTGCCAGCAGCCCTGCCGGGACAGGCTATGGCTACACCTTC.

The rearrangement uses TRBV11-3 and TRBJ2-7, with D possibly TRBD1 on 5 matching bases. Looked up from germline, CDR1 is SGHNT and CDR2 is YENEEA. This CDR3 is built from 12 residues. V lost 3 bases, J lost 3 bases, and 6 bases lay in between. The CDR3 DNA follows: TGTGCCAGCAGCTTCGGACACTACGAGCAGTACTTC. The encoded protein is CASSFGHYEQYF.